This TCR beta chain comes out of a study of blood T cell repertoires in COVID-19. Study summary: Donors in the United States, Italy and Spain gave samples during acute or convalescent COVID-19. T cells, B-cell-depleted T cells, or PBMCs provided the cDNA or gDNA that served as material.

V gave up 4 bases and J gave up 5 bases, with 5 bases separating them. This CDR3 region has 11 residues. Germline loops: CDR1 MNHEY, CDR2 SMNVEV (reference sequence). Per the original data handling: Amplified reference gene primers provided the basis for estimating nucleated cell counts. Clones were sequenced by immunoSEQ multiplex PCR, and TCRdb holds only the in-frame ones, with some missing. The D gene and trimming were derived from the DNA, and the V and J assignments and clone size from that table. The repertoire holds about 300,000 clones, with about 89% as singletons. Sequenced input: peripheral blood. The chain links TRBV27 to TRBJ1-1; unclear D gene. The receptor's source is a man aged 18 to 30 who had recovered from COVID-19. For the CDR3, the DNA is TGTGCCAGCAGTTCCCCGACTGAAGCTTTCTTT. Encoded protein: CASSSPTEAFF.